The clone carrying this TCR beta chain was seen ten or more times. Antigen unknown. This sample is part of a study of breast tumors, draining lymph nodes, adjacent tissues. The study's findings and limits: Luminal-like breast cancer showed significantly higher tumor–nontumor repertoire similarity than basal-like. Tumor TCR diversity was below lymph nodes but above nontumor tissue. That most tumor T cells come from lymph nodes remained unproven. The data were judged consistent with most tumor T cells coming from lymph node and expanding in tumor.

Breast cancer patients provided tissue from their axillary draining lymph nodes. TCRdb passed the multiplex PCR reads through MiXCR, listing each CDR3 protein once. This sample has 250,000 or so distinct CDR3 sequences, with 30% to 35% found just once. From germline, CDR1 is SGHVS and CDR2 FQNEAQ. This CDR3 region has 15 residues. V lost 0 bases to trimming and J lost 4 bases; unmatched junction nucleotides: 2. Sequencing was performed on axillary lymph node tissue. The rearrangement uses TRBV7-8 and TRBJ2-5, with TRBD2 matching over 10 bases. This sequence was found in a female donor with breast cancer. Some clones in this sample may be carry-over from other donors' samples. The CDR3 region has the DNA TGTGCCAGCAGCTTAGCTTCTAGCGGGAGAGAGACCCAGTACTTC. Its protein is CASSLASSGRETQYF.